The 5 T cell receptor beta chains below all came from one sample that was sequenced in a study of T cell changes during pregnancy in multiple sclerosis. TCRdb keeps only in-frame clones here, not all; method: immunoSEQ multiplex PCR. Here the sample spans about 93,000 clones, 85% to 95% being singletons. This specimen consisted of peripheral blood, obtained after pregnancy. Every receptor here comes from a female donor with multiple sclerosis, enrolled in a pregnancy study.

CDR3 sequence reads: CSVDPETGRYAFF. The DNA of the CDR3 is TGCAGCGTTGACCCTGAGACAGGAAGGTATGCTTTCTTT. The chain combines TRBV29-1 with TRBJ1-1; D perhaps matches TRBD1 (6 bases). Germline V gives CDR1 SQVTM, CDR2 ANQGSEA. The CDR3 sequence is 13 residues long. The V and J ends lost 3 bases and 11 bases respectively, with 19 bases between them.

The V and J genes are TRBV11-2 and TRBJ2-3; perhaps TRBD1 as D (6 bases). Trimming left V 5 bases short and J 3 bases short, with 18 bases between. From germline, CDR1 is SGHAT and CDR2 FQNNGV. This CDR3 spans 16 amino acids. CDR3: CASSPHPGHLTDTQYF. The CDR3, as DNA: TGTGCCAGCAGCCCACATCCGGGACATCTGACAGATACGCAGTATTTT.

Details on this clone: Mismatch with germline at one junction end may stem from a read error. Other DNA sequences from this sample encode an identical CDR3 as well. V usage is TRBV27 and J usage is TRBJ2-7; TRBD2 aligns across 8 bases. The CDR3 consists of 15 residues. From germline, CDR1 is MNHEY and CDR2 SMNVEV (reference sequence). Here the CDR3 reads CASSFRWTSRYEQYF. CDR3 nucleotide sequence: TGTGCCAGCAGCTTCCGTTGGACTAGCAGGTACGAGCAATACTTC.

The chain combines TRBV2 with TRBJ1-2, with 8 bases lining up with TRBD1. The CDR3 loop spans 16 amino acids. Germline trimming cut 6 bases from V and 6 bases from J; bases unmatched to any gene: 15. Per germline, CDR1 SNHLY and CDR2 FYNNEI. Here the CDR3 reads CASSEIPQGAQDGYTF. Here the CDR3 DNA reads TGTGCCAGCAGCGAAATCCCCCAGGGGGCGCAGGATGGCTACACCTTC.

The chain is built from TRBV7-8 and TRBJ1-2; TRBD1 is a possible D gene (5 bases). Deletions cut 5 bases from V and 5 bases from J, with 18 bases between. In germline, CDR1 is SGHVS, CDR2 FQNEAQ. The CDR3 has 15 residues. CDR3 DNA: TGTGCCAGCAGCCTCTCCACCGGGGGAACGTATGGCTACACCTTC. This codes for CASSLSTGGTYGYTF.